This T cell receptor beta chain comes out of a study of OX40 agonist ivuxolimab in advanced cancers. Turning to the study itself: Anti-PD-1, anti-PD-L1 or anti-CTLA-4 therapy given earlier was allowed, and roughly 40% had some.

CDR1 and CDR2 (germline): KGHSH, LQKENI. V was pared by 5 bases and J by 6 bases, with 19 bases between. CDR3 size: 16 residues. Assay used: immunoSEQ multiplex PCR; TCRdb lists only in-frame clones, some missing. The table shows some 28,000 clones, with approximately 80% occurring only once. Study findings and constraints: Compared with others, partial responders at 0.1-3.0 mg/kg displayed clonal expansion among the lowest.

As for this clone: Its antigen is unknown.

The chain has TRBV18 and TRBJ2-2, with no clear D. The starting material was CD4+ or CD8+ T cells sorted from blood, obtained in a trial of the OX40 agonist ivuxolimab. The clonotype originates from an adult with an advanced solid tumor such as melanoma, head and neck, liver or kidney cancer. Here the CDR3 DNA reads TGTGCCAGCTCAGAAGGTCCTACTCCTGGTTCCGGGGAGCTGTTTTTT. Translating it yields CASSEGPTPGSGELFF.